This TCR beta chain was retrieved from a study of blood T cell repertoires in COVID-19. On the study more broadly: Material from acute and convalescent COVID-19 was sourced from the United States, Italy and Spain. Nucleic acid was either cDNA or gDNA, and it came from T cells, B-cell-depleted T cells, or PBMCs.

Authors' analysis steps: Reference gene primer amplification gave nucleated cell count estimates. Profiling relied on immunoSEQ multiplex PCR, and the TCRdb table lists in-frame clones only, not all of them. V, J and clone size reflect that table, while D and trimming were determined from the DNA. The sample contains some 310,000 clones, roughly 91% of which appear only once. CDR1 and CDR2 from the germline V gene are SEHNR and FQNEAQ (reference sequence). Trimming cost V 1 base and J 11 bases; bases outside gene matches: 7. The CDR3 runs to 13 residues. The specimen sequenced was peripheral blood. The chain has TRBV7-9 and TRBJ1-1; 7 bases agree with TRBD1. The sequence was collected from a man over 45 with active or convalescent COVID-19. The chain's CDR3 is CASSLVTGESAFF. DNA of the CDR3: TGTGCCAGCAGCTTAGTTACAGGGGAGTCGGCTTTCTTT.